This TCR beta chain was captured by sequencing in a study of T cells in Graves' hyperthyroidism and ophthalmopathy. Overall study findings and caveats: Most clonotypes expanded in thyroid above 0.001 were likewise present in blood. In the analysis, a 13 V-J model separated ophthalmopathy from stable hyperthyroidism.

Researchers amplified the TCR beta CDR3 regions from RNA transcripts. The TCR CDR3 first-round RT-PCR relied on the HTBI primer set. MiXCR was run by TCRdb on the multiplex PCR reads, yielding one entry per CDR3 protein. The sample lists 210,000 or so distinct CDR3 sequences, about a sixth occurring once. Germline V CDR1 and CDR2: WSHSY, SAAADI. The V end was cut by 7 bases, the J end by 1 base, with 10 bases between. The CDR3 is 13 amino acids. Many counts were recorded for this clonotype. What it binds is unknown. On the basis of clinical symptoms, serum thyroxine and TRAb, thyroid ultrasound and orbital computed tomography, diagnoses were made.

The sample consisted of blood. The TCR originated in a man aged 50-60 years with Graves' hyperthyroidism. This chain joins TRBV10-2 and TRBJ1-1, with a tentative D call TRBD1 (5 bases). In DNA form, the CDR3 reads TGCGCCAGCACCCAGGGCGGGAACACTGAAGCTTTCTTT. Protein: CASTQGGNTEAFF.